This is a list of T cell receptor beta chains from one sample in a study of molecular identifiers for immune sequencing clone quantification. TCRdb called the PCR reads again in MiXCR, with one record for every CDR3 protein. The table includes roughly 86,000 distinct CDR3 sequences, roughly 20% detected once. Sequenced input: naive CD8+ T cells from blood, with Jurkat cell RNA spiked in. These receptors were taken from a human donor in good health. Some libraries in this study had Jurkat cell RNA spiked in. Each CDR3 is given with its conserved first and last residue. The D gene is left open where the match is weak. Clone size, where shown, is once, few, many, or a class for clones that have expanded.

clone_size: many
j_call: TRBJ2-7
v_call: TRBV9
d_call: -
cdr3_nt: TGTGCCAGCAACTCAGGGGTAAGCCACGAGCAGTACTTC
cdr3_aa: CASNSGVSHEQYF

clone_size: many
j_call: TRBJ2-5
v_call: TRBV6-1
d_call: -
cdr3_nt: TGTGCCAGCTGTGAAGACTCCTTAGCGGACCAAGAGACCCAGTACTTC
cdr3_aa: CASCEDSLADQETQYF

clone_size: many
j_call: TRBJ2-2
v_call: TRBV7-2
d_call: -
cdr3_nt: TGTGCCAGCAGCTTAGGAGTGTCTGTGTCCTTCGGGAGCACCGGGGAGCTGTTTTTT
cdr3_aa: CASSLGVSVSFGSTGELFF

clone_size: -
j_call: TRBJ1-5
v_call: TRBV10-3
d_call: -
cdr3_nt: TGTGCCATCAGCGAAGATTTTTTAGCGGGAAGCACAGATACGCAGCATTTT
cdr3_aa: CAISEDFLAGSTDTQHF

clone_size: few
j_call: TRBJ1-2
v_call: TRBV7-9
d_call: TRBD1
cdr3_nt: TGTGCCAGCAGTCGCGGGGACAGGGCTGGCTACACCTTC
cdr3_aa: CASSRGDRAGYTF

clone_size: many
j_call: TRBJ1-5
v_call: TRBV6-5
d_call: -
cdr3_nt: TGTGCCAGCAGTACCTCGGACGGATGGGATCAGCCCCAGCATTTT
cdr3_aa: CASSTSDGWDQPQHF

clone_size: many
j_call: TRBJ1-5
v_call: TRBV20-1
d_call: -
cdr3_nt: TGCAGTGCTAGAGAGTCTGGCAATCAGCCCCAGCATTTT
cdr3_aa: CSARESGNQPQHF

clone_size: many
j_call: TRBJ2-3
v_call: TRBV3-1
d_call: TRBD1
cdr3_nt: TGTGCCAGCAGCGAGGACAGGGGGACAGATACGCAGTATTTT
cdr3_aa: CASSEDRGTDTQYF

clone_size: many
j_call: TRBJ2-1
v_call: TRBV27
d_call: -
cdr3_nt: TGTGCCAGCAGTTTAGATTATAGGGGCTACAATGAGCAGTTCTTC
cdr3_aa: CASSLDYRGYNEQFF

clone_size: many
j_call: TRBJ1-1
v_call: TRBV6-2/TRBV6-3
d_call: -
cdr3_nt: TGTGCCAGCAGTTACTCGGGACTAAACACTGAAGCTTTCTTT
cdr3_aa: CASSYSGLNTEAFF

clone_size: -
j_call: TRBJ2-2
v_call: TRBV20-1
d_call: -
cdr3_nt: TGCAGTGCTAGTTTGGAAACGAACACCGGGGGGCTGTTTTTT
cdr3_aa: CSASLETNTGGLFF

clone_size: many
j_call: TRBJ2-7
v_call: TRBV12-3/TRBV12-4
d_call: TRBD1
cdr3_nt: TGTGCCAGCACCCTGGGGACAGGAGTCCACGAGCAGTACTTC
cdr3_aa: CASTLGTGVHEQYF

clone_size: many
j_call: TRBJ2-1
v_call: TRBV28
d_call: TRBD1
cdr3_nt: TGTGCCAGCACCGAAGATGACAGGGCCTACAATGAGCAGTTCTTC
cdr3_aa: CASTEDDRAYNEQFF

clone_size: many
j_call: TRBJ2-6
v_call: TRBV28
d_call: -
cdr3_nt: TGTGCCAGCAGTTTGTTGGACAGCTCTGGGGCCAACGTCCTGACTTTC
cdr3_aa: CASSLLDSSGANVLTF

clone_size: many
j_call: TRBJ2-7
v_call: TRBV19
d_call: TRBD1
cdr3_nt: TGTGCCAGTAGTACGACAGGGGGAAACGAGCAGTACTTC
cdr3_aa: CASSTTGGNEQYF

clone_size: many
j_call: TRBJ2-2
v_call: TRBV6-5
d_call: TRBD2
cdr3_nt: TGTGCCAGCAGTTACCCCCGATCCGGGGGGGACACCGGGGAGCTGTTTTTT
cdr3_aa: CASSYPRSGGDTGELFF

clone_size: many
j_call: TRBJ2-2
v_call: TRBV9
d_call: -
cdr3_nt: TGTGCCAGCAGCGTAGCGGTGCAGGGGGGTAACACCGGGGAGCTGTTTTTT
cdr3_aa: CASSVAVQGGNTGELFF

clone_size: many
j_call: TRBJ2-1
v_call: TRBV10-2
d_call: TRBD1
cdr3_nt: TGCGCCAGCGGGCCGGGACAGACCTACAATGAGCAGTTCTTC
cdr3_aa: CASGPGQTYNEQFF

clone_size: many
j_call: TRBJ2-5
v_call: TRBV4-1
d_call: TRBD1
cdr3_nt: TGCGCCAGCAGCCAATCAGACAGGGAACAAGAGACCCAGTACTTC
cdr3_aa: CASSQSDREQETQYF

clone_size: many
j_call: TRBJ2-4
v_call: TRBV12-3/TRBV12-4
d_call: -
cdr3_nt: TGTGCCAGCAGTTTAGGTATGGGGATAGCCAAAAACATTCAGTACTTC
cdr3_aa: CASSLGMGIAKNIQYF

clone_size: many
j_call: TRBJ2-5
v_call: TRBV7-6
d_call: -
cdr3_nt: TGTGCCAGCAGCCAATGGGACAAAGGCCAAGAGACCCAGTACTTC
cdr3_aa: CASSQWDKGQETQYF

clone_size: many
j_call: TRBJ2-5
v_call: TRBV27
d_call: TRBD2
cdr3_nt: TGTGCCAGCAGTAGGGGACTAGCGGGGGGGCTTGAGACCCAGTACTTC
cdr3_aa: CASSRGLAGGLETQYF

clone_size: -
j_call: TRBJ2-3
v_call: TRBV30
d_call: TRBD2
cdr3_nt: TGTGCCTGGAGTCCTCCAGCGGGGAGCACAGATACGCAGTATTTT
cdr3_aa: CAWSPPAGSTDTQYF

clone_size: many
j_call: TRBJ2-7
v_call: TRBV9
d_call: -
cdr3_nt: TGTGCCAGCAGCGCCGGGGGCGAGCCGTACGAGCAGTACTTC
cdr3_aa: CASSAGGEPYEQYF

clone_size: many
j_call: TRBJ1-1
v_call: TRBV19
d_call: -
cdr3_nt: TGTGCCAGTAGTGCCCTCACGATAGGGAACACTGAAGCTTTCTTT
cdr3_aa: CASSALTIGNTEAFF

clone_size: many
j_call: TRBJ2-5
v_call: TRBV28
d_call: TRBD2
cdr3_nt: TGTGCCAGCGACGCGGGAGAAGAGACCCAGTACTTC
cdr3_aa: CASDAGEETQYF

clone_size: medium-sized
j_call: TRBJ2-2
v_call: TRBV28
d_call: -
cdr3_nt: TGTGCCAGCAGTTTAGTTGGGCGACGGATAGAGCTGTTTTTT
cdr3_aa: CASSLVGRRIELFF

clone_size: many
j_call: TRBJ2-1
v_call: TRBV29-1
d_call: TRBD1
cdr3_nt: TGCAGCGCCGTGTCCGGGACAGCCCTTGATGAGCAGTTCTTC
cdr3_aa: CSAVSGTALDEQFF

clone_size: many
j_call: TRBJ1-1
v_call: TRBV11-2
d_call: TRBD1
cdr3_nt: TGTGCCAGCAGCTTAAGTGGAGGGGGCAACACTGAAGCTTTCTTT
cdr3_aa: CASSLSGGGNTEAFF

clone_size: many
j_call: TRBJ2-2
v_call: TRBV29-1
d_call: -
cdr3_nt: TGCAGCGCCGATGGCGGGGTGGGCGGGGAGCTGTTTTTT
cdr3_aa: CSADGGVGGELFF

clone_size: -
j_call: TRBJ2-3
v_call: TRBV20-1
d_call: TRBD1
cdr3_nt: TGCAGTGCTTTCCCGGGACAGGGGATGACAGATACGCAGTATTTT
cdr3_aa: CSAFPGQGMTDTQYF

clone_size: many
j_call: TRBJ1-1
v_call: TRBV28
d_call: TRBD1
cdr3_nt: TGTGCCAGCAGTTCCCCCTCGACAGGGGACACTGAAGCTTTCTTT
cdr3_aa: CASSSPSTGDTEAFF

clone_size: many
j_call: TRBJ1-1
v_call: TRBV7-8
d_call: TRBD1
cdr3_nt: TGTGCCAGCAGCTCGGCCCCGGACAGGATGAACACTGAAGCTTTCTTT
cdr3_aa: CASSSAPDRMNTEAFF

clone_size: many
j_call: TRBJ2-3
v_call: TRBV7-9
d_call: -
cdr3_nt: TGTGCCAGCAGCTTAGCGATCAGAGATACGCAGTATTTT
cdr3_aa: CASSLAIRDTQYF

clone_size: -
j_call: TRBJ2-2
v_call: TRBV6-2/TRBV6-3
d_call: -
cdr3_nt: TGTGCCGGCAGTTACTTGAAATTAGGGCCCGGGGAGCTGTTTTTT
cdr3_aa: CAGSYLKLGPGELFF

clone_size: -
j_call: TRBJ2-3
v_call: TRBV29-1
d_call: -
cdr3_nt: TGCAGCGTTGATAACTCAGCGGAGTGGGACACAGATACACAGTATTTT
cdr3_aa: CSVDNSAEWDTDTQYF

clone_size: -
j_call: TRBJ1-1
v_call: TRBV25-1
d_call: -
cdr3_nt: TGTGCCAGCATGGGGCGGGGACTGACTGAAGCTTTCTTT
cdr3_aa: CASMGRGLTEAFF

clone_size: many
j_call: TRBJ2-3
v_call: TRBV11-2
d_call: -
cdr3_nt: TGTGCCAGCAGCTTAGTGGGGGGGGCAATTGTAGATACGCAGTATTTT
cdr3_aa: CASSLVGGAIVDTQYF

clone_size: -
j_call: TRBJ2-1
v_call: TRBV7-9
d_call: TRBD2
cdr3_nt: TGTGCCAGCAGCTCAGGTGCTAGCGGGATCGACAATGAGCAGTTCTTC
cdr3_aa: CASSSGASGIDNEQFF

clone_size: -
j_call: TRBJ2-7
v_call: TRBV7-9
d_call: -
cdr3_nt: TGTGCCAGCAGCCACAAGACTGGAACCTACGAGCAGTACTTC
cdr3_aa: CASSHKTGTYEQYF

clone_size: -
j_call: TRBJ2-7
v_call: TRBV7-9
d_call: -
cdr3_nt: TGTGCCAGCAGCCCGCAAGAGGCTTACTCCTACGAGCAGTACTTC
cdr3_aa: CASSPQEAYSYEQYF

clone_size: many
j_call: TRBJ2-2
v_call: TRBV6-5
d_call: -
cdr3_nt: TGTGCCAGCAGTAACAGGGATCCAGCCGCGAACACCGGGGAGCTGTTTTTT
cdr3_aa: CASSNRDPAANTGELFF

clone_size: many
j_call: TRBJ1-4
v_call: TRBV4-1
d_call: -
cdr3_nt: TGCGCCAGCAGCCAACACCGGGCCCTTAATGAAAAACTGTTTTTT
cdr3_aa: CASSQHRALNEKLFF

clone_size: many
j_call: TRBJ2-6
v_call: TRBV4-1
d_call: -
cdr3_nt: TGCGCCAGCAGCCTAGACAGGTCTGGGGCCAACGTCCTGACTTTC
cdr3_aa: CASSLDRSGANVLTF

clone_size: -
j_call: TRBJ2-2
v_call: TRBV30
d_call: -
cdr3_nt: TGTGCCTGGGGTGTAGTTAGCGTTTCGAACACCGGGGAGCTGTTTTTT
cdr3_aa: CAWGVVSVSNTGELFF

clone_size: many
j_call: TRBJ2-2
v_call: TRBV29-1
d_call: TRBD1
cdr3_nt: TGCAGCGTTGAAGCTGGGCAGGGGGCTGGCGGGGAGCTGTTTTTT
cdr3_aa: CSVEAGQGAGGELFF

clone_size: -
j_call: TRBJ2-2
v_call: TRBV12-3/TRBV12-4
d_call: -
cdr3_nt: TGTGCCAGCAGCCCTGGGACCCCAGCGTTTGCCGGGGAGCTGTTTTTT
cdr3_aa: CASSPGTPAFAGELFF